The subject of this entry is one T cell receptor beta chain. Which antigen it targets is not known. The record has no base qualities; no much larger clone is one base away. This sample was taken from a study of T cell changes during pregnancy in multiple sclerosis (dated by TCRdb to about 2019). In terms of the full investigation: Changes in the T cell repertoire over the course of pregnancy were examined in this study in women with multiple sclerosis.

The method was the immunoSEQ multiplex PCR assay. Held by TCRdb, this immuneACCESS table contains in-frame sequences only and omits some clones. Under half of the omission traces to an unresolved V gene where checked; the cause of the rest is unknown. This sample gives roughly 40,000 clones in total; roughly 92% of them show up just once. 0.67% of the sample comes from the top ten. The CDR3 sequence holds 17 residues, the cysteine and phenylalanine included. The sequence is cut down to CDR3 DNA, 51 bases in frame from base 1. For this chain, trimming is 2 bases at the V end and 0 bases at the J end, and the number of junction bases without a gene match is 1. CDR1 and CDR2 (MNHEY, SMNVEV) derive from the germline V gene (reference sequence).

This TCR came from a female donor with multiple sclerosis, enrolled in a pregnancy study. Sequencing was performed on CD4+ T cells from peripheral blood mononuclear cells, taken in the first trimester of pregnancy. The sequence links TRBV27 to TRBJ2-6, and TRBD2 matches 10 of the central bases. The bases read TGTGCCAGCAGTTTACTAGCGGGAGACTCTGGGGCCAACGTCCTGACTTTC. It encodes CASSLLAGDSGANVLTF.